The present entry profiles one T cell receptor (beta chain) with its context. What it binds is not known. Documented treatment: oral pan-JAK inhibitor, 5-10 mg twice daily. The CDR3 length is 13 residues. Germline V gene sequence: CDR1 SQVTM, CDR2 ANQGSEA. V was shortened by 3 bases and J by 0 bases, with 8 bases between the two germline ends. The data are from a study of CD8+ T cells in alopecia areata. Study information: A 6-month off-drug phase came after tofacitinib, which had lasted 6 to 18 months. Treated patients' severity was scored by percentage of affected scalp area. Findings and caveats of the study: Tofacitinib yielded significantly lower scalp clonality and fewer expanded CD8+ clones among the top 100.

Following extraction, RNA underwent reverse transcription to cDNA, which served as the sequencing template. Here immunoSEQ multiplex PCR was the method, and the copy in TCRdb shows in-frame clones only, minus some. This table has 150,000 or so clones, roughly 60% appearing once. This TCR was recovered from a human donor with alopecia areata. Here the sequenced sample was CD4+ T cells sorted from blood, taken around week 55, from a patient treated with tofacitinib. The chain carries TRBV29-1 and TRBJ1-1; D ambiguous. The CDR3 protein is CSVETRMNTEAFF. The DNA for the CDR3 is TGCAGCGTTGAGACACGGATGAACACTGAAGCTTTCTTT.